The present entry profiles one T cell receptor (beta chain) with its context. The data were obtained in a study of T cell responses to AZD1222 COVID-19 vaccine. The CDR3 is made up of 12 amino acids. Between the trimmed V and J ends, which lost 8 bases and 1 base, there was a span of 5 bases. This table comes from immunoSEQ multiplex PCR, and its TCRdb copy is limited to in-frame clones, with some not included. The data contain approximately 67,000 clones, 86% of them seen just once; the ten biggest clones take up about 2.5%. The TCR originated in an adult in good health. Sequenced here: peripheral blood, sampled on day 0 of AZD1222 vaccination. The genes are TRBV12-3 or TRBV12-4 and TRBJ2-2; D remains unclear. This chain's CDR3 is CASVWNTGELFF. In nucleotides, the CDR3 is TGTGCCAGCGTTTGGAACACCGGGGAGCTGTTTTTT.